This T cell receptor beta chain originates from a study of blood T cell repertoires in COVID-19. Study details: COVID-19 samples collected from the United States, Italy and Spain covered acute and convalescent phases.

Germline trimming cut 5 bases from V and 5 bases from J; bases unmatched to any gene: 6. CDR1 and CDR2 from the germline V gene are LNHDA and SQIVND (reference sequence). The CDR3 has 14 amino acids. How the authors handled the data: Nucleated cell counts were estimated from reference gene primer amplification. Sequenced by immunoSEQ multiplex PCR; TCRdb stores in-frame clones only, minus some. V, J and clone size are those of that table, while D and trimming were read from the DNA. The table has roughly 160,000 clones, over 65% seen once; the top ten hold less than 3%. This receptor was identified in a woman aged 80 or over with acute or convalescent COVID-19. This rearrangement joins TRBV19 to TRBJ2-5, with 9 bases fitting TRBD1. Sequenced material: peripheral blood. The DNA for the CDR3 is TGTGCCAGTAGTCCCGGGACAGGGAGCGAGACCCAGTACTTC. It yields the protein CASSPGTGSETQYF.